The 13 T cell receptor beta chains reported below all come from one sample, sequenced in a study of blood T cell repertoires in COVID-19. Profiled with immunoSEQ multiplex PCR; TCRdb holds only in-frame clones, not every one. This table has approximately 230,000 clones, roughly 79% appearing once. Sequencing was carried out using PBMCs or T cells enriched from blood (not recorded which). All receptors derive from a middle-aged man who had recovered from COVID-19.

The chain has TRBV19 and TRBJ2-1; D possibly corresponds to TRBD1 (6 bases). V was shortened by 5 bases and J by 3 bases, with 14 bases between the two germline ends. Germline values: CDR1 LNHDA, CDR2 SQIVND (reference sequence). CDR3 length: 15 residues. CDR3 sequence reads: CASSPPMTGYNEQFF. The CDR3 nucleotides read TGTGCCAGTAGTCCCCCGATGACAGGCTACAATGAGCAGTTCTTC.

This clone was picked up one time. This chain links TRBV3-1 (or the pseudogene TRBV3-2) with TRBJ2-7; 7 nucleotides line up with TRBD2. V trimming: 4 bases; J trimming: 0 bases; junction bases outside the gene matches: 3. The CDR3 is made up of 14 amino acids. CDR1 and CDR2 (germline): LGHDT, YNNKEL (reference sequence). CDR3 DNA: TGTGCCAGCAGCCTCAGCGGGGTCTCCTACGAGCAGTACTTC. Amino acid sequence: CASSLSGVSYEQYF.

V gene TRBV5-8 combines with J gene TRBJ1-4; the D is unclear. Trimming left V 2 bases short and J 5 bases short, with 10 bases between. Germline assignment: CDR1 SGHTS and CDR2 YDEGEE. This CDR3 has 14 residues. CDR3 coding DNA: TGTGCCAGCAGCTTACAACAGAGCAATGAAAAACTGTTTTTT. Translated: CASSLQQSNEKLFF.

J is TRBJ1-5 and V is TRBV5-6; weak D call: TRBD1 (6 bases). The CDR3 is 14 amino acids. In germline, CDR1 is SGHDT, CDR2 YYEEEE. Trimming cost V 8 bases and J 0 bases, with 12 bases left between them. CDR3 region: CASDGQYSNQPQHF. As DNA, the CDR3 is TGTGCCAGTGATGGACAGTATAGCAATCAGCCCCAGCATTTT.

This chain connects TRBV23-1 to TRBJ2-4, with 9 nucleotides matching TRBD1. TRBV23-1 is placed among ORFs of uncertain function. This CDR3 has 16 residues. V lost 0 bases, J lost 4 bases, and 4 bases stayed unmatched. CDR3 residues: CASSQSRDRAKNIQYF. The CDR3, as DNA: TGCGCCAGCAGTCAATCTCGGGACAGGGCGAAAAACATTCAGTACTTC.

The chain uses TRBV10-3 and TRBJ2-3, with D maybe TRBD2 (6 bases). Germline CDR1 reads ENHRY; CDR2 reads SYGVKD. The V end was cut by 2 bases, the J end by 9 bases, with 15 bases between. This CDR3 has 14 residues. Here the CDR3 DNA reads TGTGCCATCAGTGAGACAGACGGGGGACGCACGCAGTATTTT. Translated, it gives CAISETDGGRTQYF.

This clone has a single count. CDR3 nucleotide sequence: TGCAGTGCCGGGAGGGGTCAGCCCCAGCATTTT. Protein product: CSAGRGQPQHF. The rearrangement uses TRBV20-1 and TRBJ1-5, with D possibly being TRBD1 (5 bases). The V end lost 6 bases, the J end lost 6 bases, and 9 bases lay between the germline ends. The germline CDR1 and CDR2 sequences are DFQATT and SNEGSKA (reference sequence). The CDR3 is 11 residues long.

The J gene is TRBJ2-5, the V gene TRBV28; D not resolved. The CDR3 spans 16 residues. The ends were cut back, 7 bases at V and 2 bases at J, with 20 bases in the middle. CDR1 and CDR2 from the germline V gene are MDHEN and SYDVKM. The CDR3 region is CASTPLGPPSQETQYF. CDR3 bases: TGTGCCAGCACCCCCCTGGGCCCCCCCAGTCAAGAGACCCAGTACTTC.

The chain is built from TRBV7-3 and TRBJ1-2, with D possibly matching TRBD1 (5 bases). This CDR3 spans 13 amino acids. Germline assignment: CDR1 SGHTA and CDR2 FQGTGA. Deletions cut 5 bases from V and 2 bases from J, with 9 bases between. This CDR3 reads CASSADSNYGYTF. CDR3 in DNA: TGTGCCAGCAGCGCCGACAGCAACTATGGCTACACCTTC.

V and J are TRBV10-3 and TRBJ2-7; D is perhaps TRBD1 (6 bases). Germline CDR1 and CDR2: ENHRY and SYGVKD. V was pared by 6 bases and J by 2 bases, with 20 bases between. The CDR3 is 16 residues long. CDR3 protein: CAISSLRIDRTYEQYF. The CDR3 coding sequence is TGTGCCATCAGCTCTTTAAGAATCGACAGGACCTACGAGCAGTACTTC.

This clone was picked up a small number of times. The chain recombines TRBV28 with TRBJ2-5, with 7 bases fitting TRBD1. V shed 7 bases, J shed 3 bases, and the junction held 2 bases outside the gene matches. Germline CDR1 and CDR2: MDHEN and SYDVKM. The CDR3 is made up of 12 amino acids. The CDR3 region is CASNRGKETQYF. DNA for the CDR3: TGTGCCAGCAACAGGGGAAAAGAGACCCAGTACTTC. Together with reference TRBV28 and TRBJ2-5, the CDR3 gives the full variable domain: DVKVTQSSRYLVKRTGEKVFLECVQDMDHENMFWYRQDPGLGLRLIYFSYDVKMKEKGDIPEGYSVSREKKERFSLILESASTNQTSMYLCASNRGKETQYFGPGTRLLVL.

The chain employs TRBV19 and TRBJ2-1, with 7 bases identical to TRBD2. Germline assignment: CDR1 LNHDA and CDR2 SQIVND (reference sequence). With 6 bases clipped from V and 0 bases from J, the junction kept 5 bases outside the gene matches. The CDR3 extends over 15 amino acids. Written as DNA, the CDR3 is TGTGCCAGTAGCTCTAGCGGCACCTCCTACAATGAGCAGTTCTTC. Protein product: CASSSSGTSYNEQFF.

This clone has just one count. CDR3 residues: CASSSHASSGGDNEQFF. CDR3 nucleotides: TGTGCCAGCAGCTCCCATGCGTCTAGCGGGGGAGACAATGAGCAGTTCTTC. V usage is TRBV7-3 and J usage is TRBJ2-1; 10 bases line up with TRBD2. CDR1 is SGHTA, CDR2 FQGTGA, per germline. V shed 4 bases and J 5 bases; nucleotides not matched to a gene: 11. This CDR3 has 17 amino acids.